Listed here are 30 T cell receptor beta chains from one sample, sequenced in a study of neurological immune-mediated disorders. TCRdb re-derived calls from the 5' RACE reads in MiXCR, one entry per CDR3 protein. The data show 75,000 to 90,000 distinct CDR3 sequences, about 9.4% seen once. The specimen was PBMCs. These receptors were obtained from a man aged 35-49 years in good health.

Details on this clonotype: Possible read error: a much larger clone is one base away. The J gene is TRBJ2-7, the V gene TRBV10-3, with D perhaps TRBD1 (6 bases). V lost 6 bases, J lost 6 bases, and 15 bases lay in between. Germline lookup yields CDR1 ENHRY and CDR2 SYGVKD. This CDR3 has 13 amino acids. CDR3 sequence: CAIRGTCPVEQYF. The DNA of the CDR3 is TGTGCCATCAGAGGGACATGTCCGGTCGAGCAGTACTTC.

Ten or more counts support this clonotype. V usage is TRBV5-1 and J usage is TRBJ2-7; tentative D call: TRBD1 (6 bases). Per germline, CDR1 SGHRS and CDR2 YFSETQ. Trimming took off 2 bases at V and 0 bases at J, with 9 bases between the two ends. The CDR3 spans 14 residues. The CDR3 here is CASSFTDSSYEQYF. The CDR3 coding sequence is TGCGCCAGCAGCTTCACGGACAGCTCCTACGAGCAGTACTTC.

In its sample, this clonotype was seen many times. V usage is TRBV20-1 and J usage is TRBJ1-2; D remains unclear. The CDR3 covers 15 residues. V lost 1 base and J 1 base, leaving 13 bases between the germline ends. In germline, CDR1 is DFQATT, CDR2 SNEGSKA (reference sequence). The CDR3 region has the DNA TGCAGTGCTAGAGGCGGACGGTTCATTAACTATGGCTACACCTTC. Amino acid sequence: CSARGGRFINYGYTF.

This clonotype came up many times. This chain uses TRBV5-1 with TRBJ1-2; D possibly corresponds to TRBD1 (6 bases). The CDR3 has 15 residues. Germline V gene data show CDR1 as SGHRS and CDR2 as YFSETQ. The V end lost 0 bases, the J end lost 2 bases, and 11 bases lay between the germline ends. CDR3 loop: CASSLVPGANYGYTF. CDR3 nucleotides: TGCGCCAGCAGCTTGGTACCGGGGGCAAACTATGGCTACACCTTC.

In its sample, this clonotype was seen many times. This chain uses TRBV29-1 with TRBJ2-2; perhaps D is TRBD1 or TRBD2 (6 bases each). Germline-derived CDR1 and CDR2 are SQVTM and ANQGSEA. CDR3 length: 12 residues. The CDR3 protein is CSVQGLTGELFF. For the CDR3, the DNA is TGCAGTGTACAGGGACTCACCGGGGAGCTGTTTTTT.

This clonotype has a count of ten or more. The V call is TRBV28, the J call TRBJ2-7; 7 bases are a match to TRBD2. Germline CDR1 is MDHEN and CDR2 is SYDVKM. The ends lost 6 bases at V and 0 bases at J; junction bases unmatched: 5. The CDR3 consists of 14 residues. CDR3 region: CASRARGDSYEQYF. The CDR3 DNA sequence: TGTGCCAGCAGGGCACGGGGGGACTCCTACGAGCAGTACTTC. Based on the CDR3 plus reference TRBV28 and TRBJ2-7, the full variable domain is DVKVTQSSRYLVKRTGEKVFLECVQDMDHENMFWYRQDPGLGLRLIYFSYDVKMKEKGDIPEGYSVSREKKERFSLILESASTNQTSMYLCASRARGDSYEQYFGPGTRLTVT.

This clonotype has a handful of counts. The chain combines TRBV20-1 with TRBJ2-2; D call uncertain. V was trimmed by 0 bases and J by 6 bases, leaving 8 bases between them. CDR3 size: 13 residues. CDR1 DFQATT and CDR2 SNEGSKA come from the germline V gene (reference sequence). The CDR3 nucleotides read TGCAGTGCTAGAGATCTAGATCCCGGGGAGCTGTTTTTT. It translates to CSARDLDPGELFF.

This clonotype was counted at least ten times. The genes are TRBV7-9 and TRBJ2-3; the match to TRBD1 covers 9 bases. The germline CDR1 and CDR2 sequences are SEHNR and FQNEAQ (reference sequence). V trimming: 3 bases; J trimming: 4 bases; junction bases outside the gene matches: 8. The CDR3 extends over 16 amino acids. The CDR3 nucleotides are TGTGCCAGCAGCTTCCCCGCGACAGGGGGGTCAGATACGCAGTATTTT. It yields the protein CASSFPATGGSDTQYF.

This clonotype has ten or more counts. J is TRBJ1-3 and V is TRBV12-3 or TRBV12-4; unclear D gene. The CDR3 extends over 16 amino acids. Trimming removed 6 bases from V and 0 bases from J, with 15 bases in between. Here the CDR3 reads CASRPWAESSGNTIYF. CDR3 nucleotides: TGTGCCAGCAGGCCCTGGGCAGAGAGCTCTGGAAACACCATATATTTT.

V is TRBV7-6 and J is TRBJ2-3, with D possibly being TRBD2 (6 bases). Trimming shortened V by 3 bases and J by 4 bases, and 17 bases separated the two germline ends. The CDR3 has 16 residues. The germline CDR1 and CDR2 sequences are SGHVS and FNYEAQ. Written as DNA, the CDR3 is TGTGCCAGCAGCTTTCCGGGACTCCGCGTAGCAGATACGCAGTATTTT. Translating it yields CASSFPGLRVADTQYF.

This clonotype has at least ten counts. The chain has TRBV20-1 and TRBJ1-2, with D perhaps matching TRBD1 (5 bases). The V end lost 0 bases, the J end lost 8 bases, and 25 bases lay between the germline ends. Germline V CDR1 and CDR2: DFQATT, SNEGSKA (reference sequence). The CDR3 consists of 17 residues. The DNA for the CDR3 is TGCAGTGCTAGAGATCGAATGAAAGGGGCCGCAAGGGCAGGCTACACCTTC. Protein: CSARDRMKGAARAGYTF.

This clonotype was observed at least ten times. V is TRBV29-1 and J is TRBJ2-3; no clear D. Trimming removed 4 bases at V and 2 bases at J, with 16 bases between. This CDR3 comprises 15 residues. Germline CDR1 is SQVTM and CDR2 is ANQGSEA. This CDR3 reads CSVALYPLHTDTQYF. In DNA form, the CDR3 reads TGCAGCGTTGCTCTATATCCCTTACACACAGATACGCAGTATTTT.

This clonotype was seen repeatedly, ten times or more. The gene calls are TRBV20-1 and TRBJ1-1, with D perhaps matching TRBD1 (6 bases). V shed 6 bases and J shed 3 bases, with 20 bases lying between them. Germline assignment: CDR1 DFQATT and CDR2 SNEGSKA (reference sequence). This CDR3 contains 15 residues. The CDR3 loop reads CSAPPGVGGHTEAFF. Here the CDR3 DNA reads TGCAGTGCCCCTCCTGGGGTGGGGGGCCACACTGAAGCTTTCTTT.

This clonotype was seen a few times. V and J are TRBV6-1 and TRBJ2-5; possibly TRBD1 for D (6 bases). The V end was cut by 4 bases, the J end by 5 bases, with 17 bases between. CDR3 size: 15 residues. Germline V CDR1 and CDR2: MNHNS, SASEGT. In DNA, the CDR3 is TGTGCCAGCAGTGGGGGGCGGCCGGTGGGGGAGACCCAGTACTTC. It encodes CASSGGRPVGETQYF.

CDR3 sequence reads: CASSLNREEQFF. For the CDR3, the DNA is TGTGCCAGCAGCTTAAATAGGGAAGAGCAGTTCTTC. This rearrangement joins TRBV7-3 to TRBJ2-1; D gene unclear. This CDR3 has 12 residues. V was pared by 1 base and J by 10 bases, with 8 bases between. CDR1 and CDR2 from the germline V gene are SGHTA and FQGTGA.

This clonotype was recorded at least ten times. The V and J genes are TRBV15 and TRBJ2-7; D is undetermined. V lost 0 bases and J lost 6, with 12 bases in between. Per germline, CDR1 LNHNV and CDR2 YYDKDF (reference sequence). The CDR3 is made up of 14 amino acids. The CDR3 protein is CATSRDMVGSEQYF. CDR3 DNA: TGTGCCACCAGCAGAGATATGGTGGGTTCCGAGCAGTACTTC.

This clonotype was recorded at least ten times. The rearrangement uses TRBV12-3 or TRBV12-4 and TRBJ2-1; D is unresolved. This CDR3 has 10 amino acids. Trimming took off 10 bases at V and 9 bases at J, with 10 bases between the two ends. The CDR3 sequence is CATGPGEQFF. In DNA form, the CDR3 reads TGTGCCACCGGCCCGGGTGAGCAGTTCTTC.

This clonotype appeared many times. The chain recombines TRBV3-1 with TRBJ2-1; D is possibly TRBD1 (6 bases). Germline assignment: CDR1 LGHDT and CDR2 YNNKEL (reference sequence). Trimming cost V 1 base and J 9 bases, with 16 bases left between them. The CDR3 is made up of 15 amino acids. The CDR3 DNA is TGTGCCAGCAGCCAAGTTTCAAGGGTAGGGGGTGAGCAGTTCTTC. This translates into CASSQVSRVGGEQFF.

This sequence joins TRBV9 and TRBJ2-3; either TRBD1 or TRBD2 may fit D (7 bases each). The V gene's germline CDR1 is SGDLS and CDR2 YYNGEE. This CDR3 comprises 15 residues. V was cut by 4 bases and J by 3 bases, with 15 bases left in between. The CDR3 bases are TGTGCCAGCAGCTTCAGGGGGGGCCGTACAGATACGCAGTATTTT. Translated, it gives CASSFRGGRTDTQYF.

Turning to this clonotype: One end of the junction is discordant with germline, which a read error may explain. The chain is built from TRBV5-8 and TRBJ1-1; D may be TRBD1 (6 bases). The CDR3 is 14 residues long. Germline lookup yields CDR1 SGHTS and CDR2 YDEGEE. DNA for the CDR3: TGTGCCAGCAGCCTCGATGATCGGGACACTGAAGGTTTCTTT. It is translated as CASSLDDRDTEGFF.

This clonotype was found a few times. The genes are TRBV5-1 and TRBJ1-2; D is undetermined. Germline V gene data show CDR1 as SGHRS and CDR2 as YFSETQ. The CDR3 runs to 13 residues. Trimming removed 4 bases at V and 6 bases at J, with 13 bases between. CDR3 region: CASSPPTSNGYTF. CDR3 bases: TGCGCCAGCAGCCCGCCTACTTCCAATGGCTACACCTTC.

In this sample, this clonotype turned up many times. The rearrangement links TRBV7-8 to TRBJ2-3, with D possibly called TRBD1 or TRBD2 (5 bases each). The CDR3 loop spans 15 amino acids. Per the germline V gene, CDR1 is SGHVS and CDR2 is FQNEAQ. V lost 8 bases and J lost 0, with 15 bases in between. The CDR3 here is CASGTGRSSTDTQYF. The CDR3 DNA reads TGTGCCAGCGGGACCGGCAGGTCTAGCACAGATACGCAGTATTTT.

This clonotype was observed at least ten times. This chain connects TRBV20-1 to TRBJ2-1, with D unresolved. With 6 bases removed from V and 2 bases from J, the gap between germline ends came to 14 bases. This CDR3 is built from 14 residues. Germline V CDR1 and CDR2: DFQATT, SNEGSKA (reference sequence). CDR3: CSAGRNIAYNEQFF. In DNA, the CDR3 is TGCAGTGCCGGACGCAACATAGCCTACAATGAGCAGTTCTTC.

The sample holds a few counts of this clonotype. In DNA, the CDR3 is TGTGCCAGCAGCTTCGGTCGGCTTAGCCGATCCTACGAGCAGTACTTC. It translates to CASSFGRLSRSYEQYF. The rearrangement uses TRBV11-2 and TRBJ2-7; the D is unclear. The V end was cut by 3 bases, the J end by 1 base, with 16 bases between. Germline V gene data show CDR1 as SGHAT and CDR2 as FQNNGV. The CDR3 extends over 16 amino acids.

This clonotype has a count of ten or more. The chain employs TRBV20-1 and TRBJ1-5, with D unclear. The CDR3 consists of 16 residues. V was clipped by 2 bases and J by 1 base, with 15 bases between them. Germline CDR1 reads DFQATT; CDR2 reads SNEGSKA (reference sequence). CDR3 in amino acids: CSARIRTGLSNQPQHF. CDR3 bases: TGCAGTGCTAGAATCCGTACGGGTTTAAGCAATCAGCCCCAGCATTTT.

In its sample, this clonotype was seen many times. V is TRBV20-1 and J is TRBJ2-3; 7 bases match TRBD1. Trimming removed 5 bases from V and 1 base from J; junction bases left unmatched: 0. The CDR3 has 12 residues. Per germline, CDR1 DFQATT and CDR2 SNEGSKA (reference sequence). In DNA, the CDR3 is TGCAGTGCTCAGGGGGGCACAGATACGCAGTATTTT. Its protein is CSAQGGTDTQYF.

Ten or more counts support this clonotype. The rearrangement uses TRBV5-1 and TRBJ2-5; 8 bases are shared with TRBD2. The CDR3 has 15 residues. Trimming removed 2 bases from V and 2 bases from J; junction bases left unmatched: 5. Germline CDR1 reads SGHRS; CDR2 reads YFSETQ. This chain's CDR3 is CASSLSSGGQETQYF. Here the CDR3 DNA reads TGCGCCAGCAGCTTATCCAGCGGGGGACAAGAGACCCAGTACTTC.

This clonotype showed up many times. V and J are TRBV5-1 and TRBJ2-1; TRBD1 matches 11 bases. V shed 4 bases and J 2 bases; nucleotides not matched to a gene: 5. The CDR3 consists of 16 residues. The V gene's germline CDR1 is SGHRS and CDR2 YFSETQ. The CDR3 loop is CASSPWTGGAYNEQFF. The CDR3 region has the DNA TGCGCCAGCAGCCCGTGGACAGGGGGCGCCTACAATGAGCAGTTCTTC. The full variable domain, with the rest looked up from reference TRBV5-1 and TRBJ2-1, is KAGVTQTPRYLIKTRGQQVTLSCSPISGHRSVSWYQQTPGQGLQFLFEYFSETQRNKGNFPGRFSGRQFSNSRSEMNVSTLELGDSALYLCASSPWTGGAYNEQFFGPGTRLTVL.

This clonotype was picked up many times. The chain joins TRBV20-1 to TRBJ1-2, with a weak D call TRBD1 (5 bases). The CDR3 contains 10 residues. Germline values: CDR1 DFQATT, CDR2 SNEGSKA (reference sequence). V dropped 7 bases and J dropped 5 bases, with 8 bases sitting between them. The CDR3 sequence: CSVQGYGYTF. The CDR3 region has the DNA TGCAGTGTGCAGGGATATGGCTACACCTTC.

There are many counts of this clonotype. The chain joins TRBV7-2 to TRBJ1-1; perhaps TRBD1 as D (5 bases). The germline V and J ends were trimmed by 0 bases and 1 base, with 9 bases remaining between them. CDR1 and CDR2 from the germline V gene are SGHTA and FQGNSA. CDR3 length: 15 amino acids. CDR3 DNA: TGTGCCAGCAGCTTAGCTATGGGGGAGAACACTGAAGCTTTCTTT. Protein: CASSLAMGENTEAFF.